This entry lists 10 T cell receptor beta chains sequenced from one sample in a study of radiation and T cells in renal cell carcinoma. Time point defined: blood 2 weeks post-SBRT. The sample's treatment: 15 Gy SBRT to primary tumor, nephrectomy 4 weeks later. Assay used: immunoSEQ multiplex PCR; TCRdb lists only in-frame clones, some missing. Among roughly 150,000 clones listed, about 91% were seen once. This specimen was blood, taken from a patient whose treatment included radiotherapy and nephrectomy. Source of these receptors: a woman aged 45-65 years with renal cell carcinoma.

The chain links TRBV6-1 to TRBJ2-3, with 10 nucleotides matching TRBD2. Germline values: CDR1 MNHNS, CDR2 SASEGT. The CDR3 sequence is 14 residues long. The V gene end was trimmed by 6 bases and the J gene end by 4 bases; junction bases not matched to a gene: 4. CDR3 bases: TGTGCCAGCAGGAGAGCGGGGGGGCCAGATACGCAGTATTTT. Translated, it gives CASRRAGGPDTQYF.

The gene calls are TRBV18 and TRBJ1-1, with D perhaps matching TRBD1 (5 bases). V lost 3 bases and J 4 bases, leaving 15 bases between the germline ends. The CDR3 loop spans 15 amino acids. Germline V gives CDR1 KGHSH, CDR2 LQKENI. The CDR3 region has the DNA TGTGCCAGCTCACCCCCCCAGACGGGGGGCACTGAAGCTTTCTTT. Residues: CASSPPQTGGTEAFF.

CDR3 amino acids: CASSPARGSYGYTF. In nucleotides, the CDR3 is TGCGCCAGCAGCCCAGCAAGGGGGAGCTATGGCTACACCTTC. The chain couples TRBV5-1 to TRBJ1-2; tentatively, D is TRBD1 (6 bases). Germline lookup yields CDR1 SGHRS and CDR2 YFSETQ. Trimming cost V 4 bases and J 4 bases, with 14 bases left between them. The CDR3 runs to 14 residues.

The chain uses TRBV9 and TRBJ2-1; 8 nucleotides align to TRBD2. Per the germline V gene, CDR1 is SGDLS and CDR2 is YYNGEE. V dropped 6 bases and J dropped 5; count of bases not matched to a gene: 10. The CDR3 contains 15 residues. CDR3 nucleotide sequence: TGTGCCAGCACGCCCGGCGGGGGGACTAACAATGAGCAGTTCTTC. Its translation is CASTPGGGTNNEQFF.

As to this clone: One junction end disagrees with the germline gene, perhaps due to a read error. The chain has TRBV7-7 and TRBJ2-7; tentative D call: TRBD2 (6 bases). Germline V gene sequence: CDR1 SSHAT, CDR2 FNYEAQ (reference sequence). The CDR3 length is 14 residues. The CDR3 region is CASSPSWTTYEQYF. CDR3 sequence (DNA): TGTGCTAGCAGCCCCTCGTGGACTACCTACGAGCAGTACTTC.

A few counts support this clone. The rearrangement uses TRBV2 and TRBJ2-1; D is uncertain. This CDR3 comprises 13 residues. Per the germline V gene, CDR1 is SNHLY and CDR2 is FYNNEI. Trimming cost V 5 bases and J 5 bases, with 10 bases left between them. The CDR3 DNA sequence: TGTGCCAGCAGTACCGCTCTTAACAATGAGCAGTTCTTC. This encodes CASSTALNNEQFF.

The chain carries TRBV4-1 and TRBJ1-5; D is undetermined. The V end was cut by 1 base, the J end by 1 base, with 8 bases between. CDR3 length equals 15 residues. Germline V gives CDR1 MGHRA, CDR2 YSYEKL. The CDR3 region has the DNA TGCGCCAGCAGCCAAGGTCGCCCAAGCAATCAGCCCCAGCATTTT. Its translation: CASSQGRPSNQPQHF.

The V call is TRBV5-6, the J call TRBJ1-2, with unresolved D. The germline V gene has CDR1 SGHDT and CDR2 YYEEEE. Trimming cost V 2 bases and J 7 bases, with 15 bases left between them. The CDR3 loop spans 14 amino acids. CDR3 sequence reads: CASSFRVWEGGYTF. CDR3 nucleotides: TGTGCCAGCAGCTTCAGAGTGTGGGAGGGTGGCTACACCTTC.

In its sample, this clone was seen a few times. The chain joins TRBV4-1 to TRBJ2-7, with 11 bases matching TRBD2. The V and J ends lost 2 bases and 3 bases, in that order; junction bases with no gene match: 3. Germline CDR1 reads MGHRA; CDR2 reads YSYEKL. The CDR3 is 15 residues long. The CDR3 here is CASSQLAGGLYEQYF. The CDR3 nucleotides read TGCGCCAGCAGCCAACTAGCGGGGGGCCTCTACGAGCAGTACTTC.

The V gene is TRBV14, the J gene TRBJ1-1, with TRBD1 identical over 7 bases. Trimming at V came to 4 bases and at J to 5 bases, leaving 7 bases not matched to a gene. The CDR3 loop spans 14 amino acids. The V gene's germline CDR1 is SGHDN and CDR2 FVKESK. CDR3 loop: CASSPQGGWTEAFF. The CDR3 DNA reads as TGTGCCAGCAGCCCTCAGGGGGGCTGGACTGAAGCTTTCTTT. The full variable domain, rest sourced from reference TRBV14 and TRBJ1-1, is EAGVTQFPSHSVIEKGQTVTLRCDPISGHDNLYWYRRVMGKEIKFLLHFVKESKQDESGMPNNRFLAERTGGTYSTLKVQPAELEDSGVYFCASSPQGGWTEAFFGQGTRLTVV.